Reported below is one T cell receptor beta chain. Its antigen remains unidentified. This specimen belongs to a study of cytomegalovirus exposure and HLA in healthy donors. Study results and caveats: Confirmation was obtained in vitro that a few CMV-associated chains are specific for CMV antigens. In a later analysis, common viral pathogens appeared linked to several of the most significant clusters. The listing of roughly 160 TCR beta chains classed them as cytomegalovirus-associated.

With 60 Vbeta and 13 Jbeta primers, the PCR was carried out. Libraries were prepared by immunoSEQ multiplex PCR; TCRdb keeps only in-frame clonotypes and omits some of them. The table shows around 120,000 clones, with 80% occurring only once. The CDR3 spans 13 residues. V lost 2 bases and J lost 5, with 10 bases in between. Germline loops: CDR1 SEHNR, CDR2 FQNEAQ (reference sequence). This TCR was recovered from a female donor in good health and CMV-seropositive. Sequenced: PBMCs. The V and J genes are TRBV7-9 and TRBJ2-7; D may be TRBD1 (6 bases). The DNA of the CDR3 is TGTGCCAGCAGCTTAAGGGGGATCGACGAGCAGTACTTC. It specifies CASSLRGIDEQYF.